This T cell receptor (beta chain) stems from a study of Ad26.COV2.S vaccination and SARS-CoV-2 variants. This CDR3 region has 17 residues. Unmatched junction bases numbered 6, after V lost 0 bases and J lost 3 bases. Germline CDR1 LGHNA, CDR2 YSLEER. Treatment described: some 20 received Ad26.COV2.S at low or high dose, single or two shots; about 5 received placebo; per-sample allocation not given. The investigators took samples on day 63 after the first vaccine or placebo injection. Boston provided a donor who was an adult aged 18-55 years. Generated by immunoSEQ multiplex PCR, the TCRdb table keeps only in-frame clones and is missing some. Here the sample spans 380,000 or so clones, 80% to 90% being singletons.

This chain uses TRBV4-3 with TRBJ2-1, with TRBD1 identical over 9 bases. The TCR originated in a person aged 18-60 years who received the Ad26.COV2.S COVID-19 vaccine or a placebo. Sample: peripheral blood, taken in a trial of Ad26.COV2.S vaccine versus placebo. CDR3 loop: CASSQDRGTGNYNEQFF. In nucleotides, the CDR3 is TGCGCCAGCAGCCAAGATCGGGGGACAGGGAACTACAATGAGCAGTTCTTC.